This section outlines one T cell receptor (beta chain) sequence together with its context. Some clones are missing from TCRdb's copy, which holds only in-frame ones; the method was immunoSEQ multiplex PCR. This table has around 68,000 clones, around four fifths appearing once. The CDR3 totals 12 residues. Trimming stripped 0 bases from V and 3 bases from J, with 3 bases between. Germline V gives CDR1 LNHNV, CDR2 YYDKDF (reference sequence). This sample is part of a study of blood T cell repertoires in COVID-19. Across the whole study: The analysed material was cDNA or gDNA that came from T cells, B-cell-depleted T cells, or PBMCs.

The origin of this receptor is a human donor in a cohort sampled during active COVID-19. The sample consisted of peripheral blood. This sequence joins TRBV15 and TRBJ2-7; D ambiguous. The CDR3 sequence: CATSRDHYEQYV. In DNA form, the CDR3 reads TGTGCCACCAGCAGAGATCACTACGAGCAGTACGTC.